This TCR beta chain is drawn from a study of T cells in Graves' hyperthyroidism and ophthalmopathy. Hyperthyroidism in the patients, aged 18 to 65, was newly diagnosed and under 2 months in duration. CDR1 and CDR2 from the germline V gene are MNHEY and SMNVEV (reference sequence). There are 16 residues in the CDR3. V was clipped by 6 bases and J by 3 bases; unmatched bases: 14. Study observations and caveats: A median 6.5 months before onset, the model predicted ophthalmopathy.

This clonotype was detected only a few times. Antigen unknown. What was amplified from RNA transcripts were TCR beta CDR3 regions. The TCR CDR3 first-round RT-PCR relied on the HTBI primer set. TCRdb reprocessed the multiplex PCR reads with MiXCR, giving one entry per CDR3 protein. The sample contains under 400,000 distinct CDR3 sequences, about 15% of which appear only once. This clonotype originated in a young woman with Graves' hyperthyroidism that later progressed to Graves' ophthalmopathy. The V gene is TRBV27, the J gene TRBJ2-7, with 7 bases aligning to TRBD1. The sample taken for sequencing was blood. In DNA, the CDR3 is TGTGCCAGCAGACTGGAAGGGGGCGGGCGTTTCTACGAGCAGTACTTC. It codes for CASRLEGGGRFYEQYF.